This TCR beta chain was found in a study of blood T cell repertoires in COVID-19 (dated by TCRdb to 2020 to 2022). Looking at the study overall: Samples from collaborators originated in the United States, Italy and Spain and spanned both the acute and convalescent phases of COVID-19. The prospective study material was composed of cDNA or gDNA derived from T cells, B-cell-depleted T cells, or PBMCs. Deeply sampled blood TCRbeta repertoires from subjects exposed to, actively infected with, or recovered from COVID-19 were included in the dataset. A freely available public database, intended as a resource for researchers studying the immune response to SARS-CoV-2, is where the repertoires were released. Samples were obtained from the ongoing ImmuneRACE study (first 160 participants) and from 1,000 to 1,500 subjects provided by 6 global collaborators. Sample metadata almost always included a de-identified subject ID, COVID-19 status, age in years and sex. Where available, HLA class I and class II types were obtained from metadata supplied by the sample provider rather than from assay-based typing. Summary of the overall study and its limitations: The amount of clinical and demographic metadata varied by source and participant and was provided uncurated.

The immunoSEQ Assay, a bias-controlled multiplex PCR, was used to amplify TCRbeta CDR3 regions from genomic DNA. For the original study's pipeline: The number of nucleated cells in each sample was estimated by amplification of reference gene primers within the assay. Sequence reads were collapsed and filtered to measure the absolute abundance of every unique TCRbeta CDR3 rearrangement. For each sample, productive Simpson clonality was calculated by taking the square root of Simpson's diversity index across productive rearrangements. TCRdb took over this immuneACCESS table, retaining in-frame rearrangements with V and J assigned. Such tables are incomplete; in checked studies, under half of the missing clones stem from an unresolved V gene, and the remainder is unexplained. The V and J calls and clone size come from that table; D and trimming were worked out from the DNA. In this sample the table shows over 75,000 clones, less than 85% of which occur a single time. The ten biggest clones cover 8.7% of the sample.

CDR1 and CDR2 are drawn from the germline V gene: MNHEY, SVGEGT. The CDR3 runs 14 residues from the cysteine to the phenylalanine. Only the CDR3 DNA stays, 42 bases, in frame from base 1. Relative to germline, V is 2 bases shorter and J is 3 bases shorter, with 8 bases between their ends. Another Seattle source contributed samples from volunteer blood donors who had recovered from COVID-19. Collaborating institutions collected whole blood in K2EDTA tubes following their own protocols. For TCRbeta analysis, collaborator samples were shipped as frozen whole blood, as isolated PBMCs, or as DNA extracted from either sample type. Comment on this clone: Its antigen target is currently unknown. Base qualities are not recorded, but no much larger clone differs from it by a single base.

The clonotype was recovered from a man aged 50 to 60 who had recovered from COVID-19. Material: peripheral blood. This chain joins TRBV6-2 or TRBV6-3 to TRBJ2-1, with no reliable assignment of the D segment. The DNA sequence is TGTGCCAGCAGTTACGCGACTGACTACAATGAGCAGTTCTTC. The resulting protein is CASSYATDYNEQFF.